A selection of T cell receptor beta chains follows, all from one sample in a study of T cell changes during pregnancy in multiple sclerosis. Assay used: immunoSEQ multiplex PCR; TCRdb lists only in-frame clones, some missing. The sample holds under 90,000 clones; approximately 90% are singletons and the top ten take 1.1% to 1.5%. Here the sequenced sample was peripheral blood, taken in the second trimester of pregnancy. These receptors were obtained from a female donor in good health, enrolled as a control in a pregnancy study. Each CDR3 is given with its conserved first and last residue. D genes are given only for firm matches. Clone size appears in some rows only: once, few, many, or a class for an expanded clone.

V	D	length	J	size	CDR3	DNA
TRBV29-1	TRBD1	15	TRBJ1-2	.	CSVEALTGSGYGYTF	TGCAGCGTTGAAGCACTGACAGGGTCGGGCTATGGCTACACCTTC
TRBV28	.	14	TRBJ1-1	.	CASSYPGQNTEAFF	TGTGCCAGCAGTTACCCGGGACAGAACACTGAAGCTTTCTTT
TRBV18	.	14	TRBJ2-7	once	CASSPPGRIYEQYF	TGTGCCAGCTCACCACCGGGCAGGATCTACGAGCAGTACTTC
TRBV28	.	14	TRBJ1-1	.	CASSLSPGYTEAFF	TGTGCCAGCAGTTTATCCCCAGGGTACACTGAAGCTTTCTTT
TRBV2	.	14	TRBJ1-2	.	CASSAQQETYGYTF	TGTGCCAGCAGTGCCCAACAGGAGACCTATGGCTACACCTTC
TRBV5-1	.	14	TRBJ1-1	.	CASSLTGWATEAFF	TGCGCCAGCAGCTTGACAGGGTGGGCCACTGAAGCTTTCTTT
TRBV28	TRBD1	19	TRBJ2-7	.	CASSFPAHRQGPGSYEQYF	TGTGCCAGCAGTTTTCCCGCCCATAGACAGGGCCCAGGGTCCTACGAGCAGTACTTC
TRBV5-1	.	14	TRBJ1-2	.	CASSLGSNPHGYTF	TGCGCCAGCAGCTTGGGTTCTAATCCACATGGCTACACCTTC
TRBV15	.	14	TRBJ2-2	.	CATRRAPGTGELFF	TGTGCCACCAGAAGAGCTCCAGGGACCGGGGAGCTGTTTTTT
TRBV4-3	TRBD2	16	TRBJ2-1	.	CASSQLLAGSYNEQFF	TGCGCCAGCAGCCAATTACTAGCGGGGTCCTACAATGAGCAGTTCTTC
TRBV28	.	14	TRBJ2-1	.	CASSLADTDNEQFF	TGTGCCAGCAGTTTGGCCGACACAGACAATGAGCAGTTCTTC
TRBV30	.	14	TRBJ1-6	once	CAWSSGRGNSPLHF	TGTGCCTGGTCCTCCGGGAGGGGAAATTCACCCCTCCACTTT
TRBV5-1	TRBD2	14	TRBJ2-7	.	CGGGNTIIQYEQYF	TGCGGGGGGGGGAACACCATCATACAGTACGAGCAGTACTTC
TRBV29-1	TRBD2	18	TRBJ2-2	.	CSASRGGAGGTGTGELFF	TGCAGCGCCTCCCGGGGGGGTGCGGGAGGGACGGGAACCGGGGAGCTGTTTTTT
TRBV6-5	TRBD1	13	TRBJ2-7	.	CASSGQAEYEQYF	TGTGCCAGCAGTGGACAGGCTGAATACGAGCAGTACTTC
TRBV27	TRBD1	14	TRBJ2-7	.	CASSFGRGPYEQYF	TGTGCCAGCAGTTTCGGAAGGGGGCCCTACGAGCAGTACTTC
TRBV28	.	16	TRBJ2-3	.	CASSFPQTGFTDTQYF	TGTGCCAGCAGTTTCCCCCAAACGGGTTTCACAGATACGCAGTATTTT
TRBV4-3	.	15	TRBJ2-7	.	CASSQDQQAPYEQYF	TGCGCCAGCAGCCAAGATCAACAGGCCCCCTACGAGCAGTACTTC
TRBV7-2	.	15	TRBJ1-1	.	CASSPAGRTNTEAFF	TGTGCCAGCAGCCCGGCGGGACGAACGAACACTGAAGCTTTCTTT
TRBV15	.	16	TRBJ1-4	once	CATSRDTGTPNEKLFF	TGTGCCACCAGCAGAGATACCGGGACACCGAATGAAAAACTGTTTTTT
TRBV7-2	.	14	TRBJ2-5	.	CASSFIGVQETQYF	TGTGCCAGCAGCTTCATAGGGGTTCAAGAGACCCAGTACTTC
TRBV11-3	TRBD1	16	TRBJ2-3	.	CASSPGTGVDGDTQYF	TGTGCCAGCAGCCCCGGGACAGGGGTCGATGGAGATACGCAGTATTTT
TRBV6-1	TRBD1	13	TRBJ1-5	.	CASSIRGNQPQHF	TGTGCCAGCAGCATCAGGGGGAATCAGCCCCAGCATTTT
TRBV7-3	TRBD2	16	TRBJ2-5	.	CASSWTSGRTGETQYF	TGTGCCAGCAGCTGGACTAGCGGGAGGACGGGGGAGACCCAGTACTTC
TRBV2	TRBD1	14	TRBJ1-5	.	CASSGTGKNQPQHF	TGTGCCAGCAGTGGGACAGGTAAAAATCAGCCCCAGCATTTT
TRBV9	.	13	TRBJ1-3	.	CASGPGSGNTIYF	TGTGCCAGCGGGCCTGGTTCTGGAAACACCATATATTTT
TRBV10-3	TRBD1	12	TRBJ1-2	few	CAISLQGAGYTF	TGTGCCATCAGTCTACAGGGGGCTGGCTACACCTTC
TRBV11-2	.	15	TRBJ2-7	.	CASSLVARAPYEQYF	TGTGCCAGCAGCTTAGTCGCCAGGGCACCCTACGAGCAGTACTTC
TRBV15	.	15	TRBJ1-5	.	CATDRGQVSNQPQHF	TGTGCCACCGATCGAGGGCAGGTTAGCAATCAGCCCCAGCATTTT
TRBV5-1	TRBD2	15	TRBJ2-1	.	CASSSGLAPYNEQFF	TGCGCCAGCAGCTCGGGACTAGCCCCATACAATGAGCAGTTCTTC
TRBV7-9	.	12	TRBJ1-5	.	CASSPRGQPQHF	TGTGCCAGCAGCCCGCGAGGTCAGCCCCAGCATTTT
TRBV29-1	TRBD1	15	TRBJ1-1	.	CSVSYRGLVYTEAFF	TGCAGCGTTAGTTATAGGGGGCTGGTTTACACTGAAGCTTTCTTT
TRBV6-5	TRBD2	14	TRBJ2-5	.	CASSGLAGQETQYF	TGTGCCAGCAGTGGGCTAGCGGGCCAAGAGACCCAGTACTTC